Only a few counts were recorded for the clone carrying this TCR beta chain. Its antigen is currently unknown. This CDR3 spans 12 amino acids. V was pared by 1 base and J by 6 bases, with 8 bases between. Germline CDR1 reads SGHRS; CDR2 reads YFSETQ. Unique molecular identifiers were incorporated when the TCRbeta library was constructed. MiXCR, run by TCRdb on the PCR reads, gives a single entry per CDR3 protein. The table lists about 420,000 distinct CDR3 sequences, 15% to 20% of them singletons, with 29% in the top ten. The entry originates in a study of T-cell reconstitution after alpha-beta-depleted transplantation in children. Findings of the study overall: Newly generated T cells supplied most T-cell counts and diversity one year post-transplant. Recipient T cells and thymic progenitors that survived gave rise to the high TCRbeta diversity observed at day 60 in some patients. Where alpha-beta T cells came from about two months after transplant was reportedly several hundred expanded graft clones.

The sequence was obtained from a boy under two years old who had a stem cell transplant for Wiskott-Aldrich syndrome, so the T cells may come from the graft donor. The sample here was PBMCs, mostly from graft donor cells, taken 360 days after TCRalphabeta/CD19-depleted stem cell transplant. V is TRBV5-1 and J is TRBJ2-7, with D hard to call. This chain's CDR3 is CASSLSGPEQYF. CDR3 nucleotides: TGCGCCAGCAGCTTGTCAGGCCCCGAGCAGTACTTC.